The 22 T cell receptor beta chains presented below share a single source sample, sequenced in a study of blood T cell repertoires in COVID-19. The data were produced by immunoSEQ multiplex PCR, yet TCRdb's version contains in-frame clones alone and is incomplete. The profile covers some 140,000 clones, with approximately 83% appearing a single time and 9.2% taken by the ten largest. The sequenced sample consisted of PBMCs or T cells enriched from blood (not recorded which). These receptors were obtained from a man aged 45-60 years who had recovered from COVID-19.

In its sample, this clone was seen a few times. The genes are TRBV3-1 (or the pseudogene TRBV3-2) and TRBJ1-4, with 12 bases identical to TRBD1. V gave up 1 base and J gave up 7 bases; unmatched junction bases: 1. In germline, CDR1 is LGHDT, CDR2 YNNKEL (reference sequence). There are 15 residues in the CDR3. In nucleotides, the CDR3 is TGTGCCAGCAGCCAAGGGGACAGGGGGCTTGAAAAACTGTTTTTT. It encodes CASSQGDRGLEKLFF.

V gene TRBV11-3 combines with J gene TRBJ2-5; 9 bases map to TRBD1. V gave up 4 bases and J gave up 2 bases; unmatched junction bases: 8. The CDR3 consists of 16 residues. Germline V gene sequence: CDR1 SGHNT, CDR2 YENEEA. The CDR3 bases are TGTGCCAGCAGCTCGGGACAGGGAGGGGGGCAAGAGACCCAGTACTTC. Protein product: CASSSGQGGGQETQYF. Looking up the rest from reference TRBV11-3 and TRBJ2-5 gives the full variable domain: EAGVVQSPRYKIIEKKQPVAFWCNPISGHNTLYWYLQNLGQGPELLIRYENEEAVDDSQLPKDRFSAERLKGVDSTLKIQPAELGDSAVYLCASSSGQGGGQETQYFGPGTRLLVL.

This chain links TRBV10-3 with TRBJ1-3; TRBD1 might be the D (6 bases). The CDR3 consists of 16 residues. Germline V gene data show CDR1 as ENHRY and CDR2 as SYGVKD. V lost 2 bases to trimming and J lost 1 base, with 12 bases between them. CDR3 DNA: TGTGCCATCAGTGAGGGCAGGGGAAGTTCTGGAAACACCATATATTTT. Residues: CAISEGRGSSGNTIYF.

This clone was seen a few times. The rearrangement uses TRBV7-9 and TRBJ2-7; no clear D gene. V was clipped by 7 bases and J by 4 bases, with 8 bases between them. This CDR3 is built from 11 residues. Germline values: CDR1 SEHNR, CDR2 FQNEAQ (reference sequence). CDR3 sequence reads: CASTDEYEQYF. CDR3 nucleotides: TGTGCCAGCACCGATGAGTACGAGCAGTACTTC.

The chain joins TRBV6-5 to TRBJ1-5, with D hard to call. The CDR3 loop spans 13 amino acids. The germline V gene encodes CDR1 MNHEY and CDR2 SVGAGI. V dropped 7 bases and J dropped 6 bases, with 13 bases sitting between them. The CDR3: CASTSGGAQPQHF. CDR3 nucleotides: TGTGCCAGCACCTCAGGAGGCGCTCAGCCCCAGCATTTT.

The chain is built from TRBV4-3 and TRBJ1-6; perhaps TRBD1 as D (5 bases). Per the germline V gene, CDR1 is LGHNA and CDR2 is YSLEER. The V gene lost 1 base and the J gene lost 7 bases, with 14 bases spanning the gap. The CDR3 runs 16 residues. The DNA of the CDR3 is TGCGCCAGCAGCCAAGCTTTGTCCGACAGAAATTCACCCCTCCACTTT. Its translation: CASSQALSDRNSPLHF.

This chain connects TRBV5-1 to TRBJ1-1; maybe TRBD1 (5 bases). The V end was cut by 0 bases, the J end by 3 bases, with 9 bases between. The CDR3 covers 14 residues. Germline loops: CDR1 SGHRS, CDR2 YFSETQ. The CDR3 loop is CASSLVSGDTEAFF. DNA of the CDR3: TGCGCCAGCAGCTTGGTCTCGGGGGACACTGAAGCTTTCTTT. Supplemented by reference TRBV5-1 and TRBJ1-1, the full variable domain reads KAGVTQTPRYLIKTRGQQVTLSCSPISGHRSVSWYQQTPGQGLQFLFEYFSETQRNKGNFPGRFSGRQFSNSRSEMNVSTLELGDSALYLCASSLVSGDTEAFFGQGTRLTVV.

The chain employs TRBV6-5 and TRBJ1-2, with a weak D call TRBD1 (5 bases). Germline V gene sequence: CDR1 MNHEY, CDR2 SVGAGI. The CDR3 loop spans 12 amino acids. V was shortened by 6 bases and J by 6 bases, with 11 bases between the two germline ends. CDR3 sequence: CASRVLRDGYTF. The CDR3 coding sequence is TGTGCCAGCAGGGTACTCAGGGATGGCTACACCTTC.

This chain uses TRBV9 with TRBJ2-1; 14 bases are shared with TRBD2. V shed 2 bases, J shed 2 bases, and the junction held 6 bases outside the gene matches. This CDR3 region has 18 residues. Germline V gene lookup returns CDR1 SGDLS and CDR2 YYNGEE. This CDR3 is CASSVGLAGVSTYNEQFF. In DNA, the CDR3 is TGTGCCAGCAGCGTGGGACTAGCGGGGGTTTCCACCTACAATGAGCAGTTCTTC.

Details on this clone: In the same sample, other DNA sequences code for this CDR3. The chain couples TRBV30 to TRBJ1-1; no clear D gene. This CDR3 has 13 amino acids. V shed 0 bases and J shed 1 base, with 6 bases lying between them. Per germline, CDR1 GTSNPN and CDR2 SVGIG (reference sequence). The CDR3 sequence: CAWSVTRNTEAFF. The CDR3 DNA reads as TGTGCCTGGAGTGTCACTAGGAACACTGAAGCTTTCTTT.

The rearrangement joins TRBV19 to TRBJ2-1; 7 bases match TRBD1. Germline loops: CDR1 LNHDA, CDR2 SQIVND (reference sequence). CDR3 length: 15 residues. Trimming took 5 bases from V and 2 from J; bases not matched to a gene: 6. The CDR3 DNA is TGTGCCAGTAGTCCCCGACAGGGTACCTACAATGAGCAGTTCTTC. It encodes CASSPRQGTYNEQFF.

This clone occurred once. CDR3 DNA sequence: TGTGCCTGGACCAGACAGGGAAGTAGGGATGGCTACACCTTC. Translated, it gives CAWTRQGSRDGYTF. The chain has TRBV30 and TRBJ1-2; 7 nucleotides match TRBD1. The V gene end was trimmed by 4 bases and the J gene end by 6 bases; junction bases not matched to a gene: 11. The CDR3 is 14 amino acids. Germline V gives CDR1 GTSNPN, CDR2 SVGIG (reference sequence).

The chain combines TRBV20-1 with TRBJ1-2; 9 bases map to TRBD1. Germline V CDR1 and CDR2: DFQATT, SNEGSKA (reference sequence). The V gene end was trimmed by 5 bases and the J gene end by 11 bases; junction bases not matched to a gene: 6. The CDR3 is 11 residues long. The CDR3 region is CSARDREVYTF. As DNA, the CDR3 is TGCAGTGCTCGGGACAGGGAAGTTTACACCTTC.

The chain uses TRBV7-8 and TRBJ1-5; TRBD1 agrees at 8 bases. Germline CDR1 SGHVS, CDR2 FQNEAQ. The CDR3 runs 14 residues. After removal of 5 bases from V and 9 bases from J, the junction contained 9 bases not matched to a gene. CDR3 region: CASSKGQVDWPQHF. The CDR3 coding sequence is TGTGCCAGCAGCAAGGGACAGGTGGATTGGCCCCAGCATTTT.

In DNA, the CDR3 is TGTGCCAGTAGTATCCCGTCTAGCGGGGGGGCCTACATCTGCAACGAGCAGTACTTC. It yields the protein CASSIPSSGGAYICNEQYF. This chain connects TRBV19 to TRBJ2-7; 12 bases are shared with TRBD2. Germline V gene data show CDR1 as LNHDA and CDR2 as SQIVND (reference sequence). J gave up 5 bases and V 3 bases, and 17 bases lay outside the gene matches. This CDR3 spans 19 amino acids.

The rearrangement uses TRBV4-2 and TRBJ2-1; 8 bases line up with TRBD2. The germline gives CDR1 LGHNA, CDR2 YNFKEQ. V trimming: 4 bases; J trimming: 3 bases; junction bases outside the gene matches: 11. The CDR3 sequence is 17 residues long. CDR3 loop: CASSPHGGVELYNEQFF. The CDR3 coding sequence is TGTGCCAGCAGCCCCCACGGGGGGGTGGAACTCTACAATGAGCAGTTCTTC.

The chain links TRBV18 to TRBJ1-2; possible D gene TRBD1, 6 bases. The CDR3 length is 13 residues. The germline gives CDR1 KGHSH, CDR2 LQKENI. Trimming removed 6 bases from V and 4 bases from J, with 12 bases in between. CDR3 in amino acids: CASSLGQSYGYTF. In DNA, the CDR3 is TGTGCCAGCTCGCTCGGACAGAGCTATGGCTACACCTTC. Based on the CDR3 plus reference TRBV18 and TRBJ1-2, the full variable domain is NAGVMQNPRHLVRRRGQEARLRCSPMKGHSHVYWYRQLPEEGLKFMVYLQKENIIDESGMPKERFSAEFPKEGPSILRIQQVVRGDSAAYFCASSLGQSYGYTFGSGTRLTVV.

The chain links TRBV6-1 to TRBJ1-5; D is ambiguous. V was shortened by 4 bases and J by 0 bases, with 13 bases between the two germline ends. The CDR3 has 16 amino acids. Germline V CDR1 and CDR2: MNHNS, SASEGT. The CDR3 nucleotides are TGTGCCAGCAGTGCCCCGACGGGATATAGCAATCAGCCCCAGCATTTT. It codes for CASSAPTGYSNQPQHF.

This sequence joins TRBV6-6 and TRBJ1-6, with 9 positions matching TRBD1. The length of the CDR3 is 17 residues. CDR1 and CDR2 from the germline V gene are MNHNY and SVGAGI (reference sequence). The V and J ends lost 5 bases and 6 bases, in that order; junction bases with no gene match: 11. The CDR3 nucleotides are TGTGCCAGCAGTCCCCGCCTGGACAGGGGATTTAATTCACCCCTCCACTTT. This sequence encodes CASSPRLDRGFNSPLHF.

This clone was detected once. CDR3 DNA: TGTGCCAGCAGCCCGACAGGGGCGGGCGGGGAGCTGTTTTTT. Protein sequence: CASSPTGAGGELFF. The chain carries TRBV7-3 and TRBJ2-2; TRBD1 matches at 8 bases. The CDR3 consists of 14 residues. V lost 5 bases and J lost 7; bases outside the gene matches: 6. CDR1 SGHTA and CDR2 FQGTGA come from the germline V gene.

The rearrangement links TRBV3-1 (or the pseudogene TRBV3-2) to TRBJ1-2; 10 bases align to TRBD1. Germline CDR1 reads LGHDT; CDR2 reads YNNKEL (reference sequence). Trimming at V came to 7 bases and at J to 6 bases, leaving 5 bases not matched to a gene. The CDR3 length is 13 residues. In DNA, the CDR3 is TGTGCCAGCAACCGACAGGGGGCTAATGGCTACACCTTC. Encoded protein: CASNRQGANGYTF.

This chain links TRBV4-2 with TRBJ2-3; tentative D call: TRBD2 (5 bases). V lost 0 bases, J lost 0 bases, and 7 bases lay in between. The CDR3 runs to 15 residues. Germline assignment: CDR1 LGHNA and CDR2 YNFKEQ. The chain's CDR3 is CASSQERTSTDTQYF. CDR3 coding DNA: TGTGCCAGCAGCCAAGAAAGGACTAGCACAGATACGCAGTATTTT.